Listed below are T cell receptor beta chains from one sample, sequenced in a study of blood T cell repertoires in COVID-19. Data came from immunoSEQ multiplex PCR; TCRdb stores just in-frame clones and leaves some out. The sample yields 150,000 to 200,000 clones, about 86% seen once. Sequenced sample: PBMCs or T cells enriched from blood (not recorded which). Every receptor here comes from a woman aged 40 to 50 in a cohort exposed to, infected with or recovered from COVID-19 (not recorded which). CDR3s include the opening cysteine and the closing phenylalanine or tryptophan. A D gene is named only where the DNA matches it firmly. Clone size is stated in some rows and not others, as once, few, many or a class when expanded.

j_call d_call v_call clone_size cdr3_nt cdr3_aa
TRBJ2-7 NA TRBV29-1 NA TGCAGCGTTGACGTGCGGGGGACATCCTACGAGCAGTACTTC CSVDVRGTSYEQYF
TRBJ1-6 TRBD1 TRBV7-9 NA TGTGCCAGCAGCTTGTCTACAGGGGCGTTCTATAATTCACCCCTCCACTTT CASSLSTGAFYNSPLHF
TRBJ2-3 TRBD2 TRBV11-2 NA TGTGCCAGCAGCCCCTCTAGCGGGTATTTAGATACGCAGTATTTT CASSPSSGYLDTQYF
TRBJ1-2 NA TRBV27 once TGTGCCAGCAGTTTATCGGTGGGCGTCTATGGCTACACCTTC CASSLSVGVYGYTF
TRBJ2-7 TRBD1 TRBV6-2/TRBV6-3 NA TGTGCCAGCAGTTTAAAGGCGGACAGGGGCTACGAGCAGTACTTC CASSLKADRGYEQYF
TRBJ2-3 TRBD2 TRBV27 NA TGTGCCAGTCGAAGCTCTACTAGCGGGCCCCAGTATTTT CASRSSTSGPQYF
TRBJ1-2 NA TRBV24-1 NA TGTGCCACCAGTGACTACGGTAACTATGGCTACACCTTC CATSDYGNYGYTF
TRBJ1-2 TRBD1 TRBV6-2/TRBV6-3 NA TGTGCCAGCAGCTATGGACAGGAGTATGGCTACACCTTC CASSYGQEYGYTF
TRBJ1-2 TRBD1 TRBV12-5 NA TGTGCTAGTGGTTTGGTAGGGACAGACCTCACCTTC CASGLVGTDLTF
TRBJ2-3 TRBD2 TRBV19 NA TGTGCCAGTAAAAGTAGCGGGGGGATAGATACGCAGTATTTT CASKSSGGIDTQYF
TRBJ1-6 TRBD1 TRBV9 NA TGTGCCAGCAGCGGGCGGGACAGGCTGAATTCACCCCTCCACTTT CASSGRDRLNSPLHF
TRBJ1-5 NA TRBV4-1 NA TGCGCCAGCAGCCAAGATTCGAATCAGCCCCAGCATTTT CASSQDSNQPQHF
TRBJ2-3 NA TRBV10-1 NA TGCGCCTCCTCGGGTAGGGGAGATACGCAGTATTTT CASSGRGDTQYF
TRBJ1-5 TRBD1 TRBV28 once TGTGCCAGCAGCTGGGACAGGGGGCTAGGAAGCAATCAGCCCCAGCATTTT CASSWDRGLGSNQPQHF
TRBJ1-1 NA TRBV19 NA TGTGCCAGTAGTATAGGAGGGAATGAAGCTTTCTTT CASSIGGNEAFF
TRBJ2-1 TRBD2 TRBV5-1 NA TGCGCCAGCAGCTTTAGCGGGAGGGATTTTTACAATGAGCAGTTCTTC CASSFSGRDFYNEQFF
TRBJ1-3 NA TRBV4-2 NA TGTGCCAGCAGCCAAGATCGGGGGGCTGGAAACACCATATATTTT CASSQDRGAGNTIYF
TRBJ1-6 NA TRBV11-2 NA TGTGCCAGCAGCCCCTACGTCCCGGGAAATTCACCCCTCCACTTT CASSPYVPGNSPLHF
TRBJ1-2 NA TRBV6-5 NA TGTGCCAGCAAAGATGACAGGGGCTACACCTTC CASKDDRGYTF
TRBJ2-5 TRBD2 TRBV19 NA TGTGCCACCTCATTAGCGGGGGGGCAAGAGACCCAGTACTTC CATSLAGGQETQYF
TRBJ2-5 NA TRBV18 NA TGTGCCAGCTCACCAACGACTAGGCTTGCTGAGACCCAGTACTTC CASSPTTRLAETQYF
TRBJ1-3 NA TRBV5-4 NA TGTGCCAGCAGCGGCAGGGGCCTTGGAAACACCATATATTTT CASSGRGLGNTIYF
TRBJ1-2 TRBD1 TRBV5-1 NA TGCGCCAGCAGTATGGCAGGACAGGGGGCCTATGGCTACACCTTC CASSMAGQGAYGYTF
TRBJ2-2 NA TRBV5-1 NA TGCGCCAGCAGACCTAGCGATACCGGGGAGCTGTTTTTT CASRPSDTGELFF
TRBJ2-7 NA TRBV7-9 NA TGTGCCAGCAGCTTCTCCGGGACAAGCACCTACGAGCAGTACTTC CASSFSGTSTYEQYF
TRBJ2-1 TRBD2 TRBV6-6 NA TGTGCCAGCAGATCGAGCGGGGGGGCCTACAATGAGCAGTTCTTC CASRSSGGAYNEQFF
TRBJ1-1 NA TRBV5-1 NA TGCGCCAGCAGCTTCGGGGGGAACACTGAAGCTTTCTTT CASSFGGNTEAFF
TRBJ1-1 NA TRBV2 NA TGTGCCAGCCCCCAGGGGCTGAACACTGAAGCTTTCTTT CASPQGLNTEAFF
TRBJ1-2 NA TRBV28 NA TGTGCCAGCAGCCTACAGACCTCTAACTATGGCTACACCTTC CASSLQTSNYGYTF
TRBJ1-1 NA TRBV4-1 NA TGCGCCAGCAGCCAAGGCCTAAGTCCTGAAGCTTTCTTT CASSQGLSPEAFF
TRBJ2-7 NA TRBV9 NA TGTGCCAGCAGCCCCCCCACAGGAGACTACGAGCAGTACTTC CASSPPTGDYEQYF
TRBJ2-7 TRBD1 TRBV11-3 once TGTGCCAGCAGCTTAGGGGGACAGCTAAACTCCTACGAGCAGTACTTC CASSLGGQLNSYEQYF
TRBJ2-5 TRBD2 TRBV5-4 few TGTGCCAGCAGCCAGCCCAGCGGGAAAGAGACCCAGTACTTC CASSQPSGKETQYF
TRBJ1-4 TRBD1 TRBV7-9 NA TGTGCCAGCAGCAGGACAGGGGTGGATGAAAAACTGTTTTTT CASSRTGVDEKLFF
TRBJ1-2 NA TRBV19 NA TGTGCCAGTAGGATACAGGGCGGTTCATATGGCTACACCTTC CASRIQGGSYGYTF
TRBJ2-1 TRBD2 TRBV3-1/TRBV3-2 NA TGTGCCAGCAGCCAATCCCTAACTAGCGGGAGGGTTATTTCCTACAATGAGCAGTTCTTC CASSQSLTSGRVISYNEQFF